This TCR beta chain was sequenced for a study of graft-versus-host responses after intestinal transplantation. As for the study in general: All recipients were given anti-thymocyte globulin induction, and tacrolimus and steroids were then administered for roughly 3 years. Study-level findings and limits: Researchers found peak circulating GvH clone levels linked to early post-transplant HvG declines. Where graft-donor T cell macrochimerism was present, patients had high graft-versus-host to host-versus-graft clonal ratios in allografts. GvH clones appeared in recipient marrow, some first in ileum or blood.

Note on this clone: Its target is unknown.

Graft tissue was processed to release intraepithelial and lamina propria lymphocytes. Only in-frame clones appear in the TCRdb table, and some are missing; sequencing was by immunoSEQ multiplex PCR. Among about 5,600 clones, roughly 80% were seen once, and the ten largest hold 5.5% to 7%. Trimming took 0 bases from V and 4 from J, leaving 20 bases between them. CDR1 SGHRS and CDR2 YFSETQ come from the germline V gene. This CDR3 spans 17 amino acids. Sample: ileum tissue, taken around 230 days after intestinal transplant. The chain has TRBV5-1 and TRBJ2-7; tentative D call: TRBD2 (5 bases). The clonotype comes from a human patient who received an intestinal transplant, so some T cells may come from the graft donor. This chain's CDR3 is CASSLAGSARGAYEQYF. The CDR3 DNA follows: TGCGCCAGCAGCTTGGCCGGGTCTGCCCGGGGTGCATACGAGCAGTACTTC.